Following are 2 T cell receptor beta chains from one sample sequenced in a study of PD-1 blockade in classical Hodgkin lymphoma. The time point denotes: cycle 4 day 1 (C4D1), after five to seven weeks of nivolumab. Each and every patient relapsed after autologous stem cell transplantation, and patients got differing brentuximab vedotin exposure. Generated by immunoSEQ multiplex PCR, the TCRdb table keeps only in-frame clones and is missing some. The table shows roughly 21,000 clones, with approximately 85% occurring only once. Material: peripheral blood mononuclear cells (PBMCs), obtained before the fourth cycle of nivolumab. The receptors were gathered from a human donor with classical Hodgkin lymphoma.

The gene calls are TRBV5-1 and TRBJ1-5, with 11 bases aligning to TRBD1. Germline V gene sequence: CDR1 SGHRS, CDR2 YFSETQ. V trimming: 3 bases; J trimming: 4 bases; junction bases outside the gene matches: 3. This CDR3 contains 15 residues. The CDR3 is CASSWTGGGNQPQHF. The CDR3 DNA follows: TGCGCCAGCAGCTGGACAGGGGGCGGGAATCAGCCCCAGCATTTT.

The rearrangement uses TRBV19 and TRBJ2-1; the match to TRBD1 covers 9 bases. The V gene end was trimmed by 4 bases and the J gene end by 4 bases; junction bases not matched to a gene: 5. The length of the CDR3 is 15 residues. CDR1 LNHDA and CDR2 SQIVND come from the germline V gene (reference sequence). The CDR3 here is CASSRRQGGYNEQFF. The CDR3 DNA reads as TGTGCCAGTAGTAGACGACAGGGGGGTTACAATGAGCAGTTCTTC.